The rows below give T cell receptor beta chains drawn from one sample of a study of blood T cell repertoires in COVID-19. Libraries were prepared by immunoSEQ multiplex PCR; TCRdb keeps only in-frame clonotypes and omits some of them. The table lists about 55,000 clones, around 90% of them singletons. The specimen was peripheral blood. The receptors were sampled from a man between 40 and 49 years old with COVID-19, enrolled during active disease. Both conserved end residues are part of each CDR3. A D gene is named only where the DNA matches it firmly. Rows may omit the clone size; those that give it use once, few, many or a size class.

j_call d_call clone_size v_call cdr3_nt cdr3_aa
TRBJ1-1 NA NA TRBV6-2/TRBV6-3 TGTGCCAGCAGTCACGGGATGCCGGCTTTCTTT CASSHGMPAFF
TRBJ2-1 NA NA TRBV7-9 TGTGCCAGCAGCTTAGTGGAGCTGCGGGAGCAGTTCTTC CASSLVELREQFF
TRBJ2-7 NA NA TRBV5-1 TGCGCCAGCAGCTTGGATGGCGGTGACTACGAGCAGTACTTC CASSLDGGDYEQYF
TRBJ2-7 TRBD1 NA TRBV6-5 TGTGCCAGCACGACAGGGAGTGTCGAGCAGTACTTC CASTTGSVEQYF
TRBJ2-5 TRBD2 few TRBV5-1 TGCGCCAGCAGCTTGACAGCTGGACTAGCCCAAGAGACCCAGTACTTC CASSLTAGLAQETQYF
TRBJ2-2 NA NA TRBV5-1 TGCGCCAGCAACCCGACAGGGGGACTAGGCCGTAGTAGGACCGGGGAGCTGTTTTTT CASNPTGGLGRSRTGELFF
TRBJ1-5 NA NA TRBV28 TGTGCCAGCAGTGACCACCAAGGGGCGGGCAATCAGCCCCAGCATTTT CASSDHQGAGNQPQHF
TRBJ1-1 NA NA TRBV15 TGTGCCACCAGCAGAGGAATTGGAGAGGGTGAAGCTTTCTTT CATSRGIGEGEAFF
TRBJ2-7 NA NA TRBV5-1 TGCGCCAGCAGTTGGGCGAGCTCCTACGAGCAGTACTTC CASSWASSYEQYF
TRBJ2-5 NA few TRBV29-1 TGCAGCGTTGATTTAACCAGTCAAGAGACCCAGTACTTC CSVDLTSQETQYF
TRBJ1-6 TRBD1 NA TRBV30 TGTGCCTGGAGGGAACAGGGGATTGGTAATTCACCCCTCCACTTT CAWREQGIGNSPLHF
TRBJ2-5 NA NA TRBV18 TGTGCCAGCTCACTCAGGACAGCACAGGGTGAGACCCAGTACTTC CASSLRTAQGETQYF
TRBJ2-7 TRBD1 NA TRBV18 TGTGCCAGCTCACCGATCCAGGGGGTAGCCTACGAGCAGTACTTC CASSPIQGVAYEQYF
TRBJ2-1 TRBD2 once TRBV18 TGTGCCAGCTCACCCGGACTAGCGGGGATTACCTACAATGAGCAGTTCTTC CASSPGLAGITYNEQFF
TRBJ1-5 TRBD1 NA TRBV5-1 TGCGCCAGCAGCTTGAGGGACAGGGACCTCGCGGCGGACAATCAGCCCCAGCATTTT CASSLRDRDLAADNQPQHF
TRBJ2-1 TRBD2 NA TRBV2 TGTGCCAGCAGTGCCGGGACTAGCGGGGGGGCCGGTAGCAATGAGCAGTTCTTC CASSAGTSGGAGSNEQFF
TRBJ2-1 TRBD1 NA TRBV5-1 TGCGCCAGCAGCTTGATCGCGACAGGGGGCCACAATGAGCAGTTCTTC CASSLIATGGHNEQFF
TRBJ1-5 TRBD1 NA TRBV6-6 TGTGCCAGCAGTCGAAGACAGGGGGTGAATCAGCCCCAGCATTTT CASSRRQGVNQPQHF
TRBJ2-2 TRBD1 NA TRBV11-3 TGTGCCAGCAGCTTAGGGACAGGAGTCACCGGGGAGCTGTTTTTT CASSLGTGVTGELFF
TRBJ1-6 NA NA TRBV2 TGTGCCAGCAGTGAAGCTACCCTAGGATCACCCCTCCACTTT CASSEATLGSPLHF
TRBJ2-1 TRBD2 NA TRBV5-5 TGTGCCAGCAGCCTGACCGGGACTAGCGGGGTTAATGAGCAGTTCTTC CASSLTGTSGVNEQFF
TRBJ1-3 TRBD1 NA TRBV28 TGTGCCAGCAGGACAGGGGTCTCTGGAAACACCATATATTTT CASRTGVSGNTIYF
TRBJ2-5 TRBD2 NA TRBV24-1 TGTGCCACCAGTGACGGGACTAGCGGGTCCCAAGAGACCCAGTACTTC CATSDGTSGSQETQYF
TRBJ1-1 NA NA TRBV6-4 TGTGCCAGCAGTGAATCAGGGGATGGAACTGAAGCTTTCTTT CASSESGDGTEAFF
TRBJ2-7 TRBD1 NA TRBV28 TGTGCCAGCACCCCACAGGGGTATCGCTCCTACGAGCAGTACTTC CASTPQGYRSYEQYF
TRBJ1-5 NA NA TRBV6-6 TGTGCCAGCAGTTACGCAGAGGATCAGCCCCAGCATTTT CASSYAEDQPQHF
TRBJ2-7 NA NA TRBV20-1 TGCAGTGCTTTCAGCTACGAGCAGTACTTC CSAFSYEQYF
TRBJ2-7 NA NA TRBV27 TGTGCCAGCAGGGCGGGGCTGACCTACGAGCAGTACTTC CASRAGLTYEQYF
TRBJ2-1 TRBD1 NA TRBV5-1 TGCGCCAGCAGCCCCGACAGGGGAGATGAGCAGTTCTTC CASSPDRGDEQFF
TRBJ1-2 TRBD1 NA TRBV7-8 TGTGCCAGCGGGGAGACAGGGCGCTATGGCTACACCTTC CASGETGRYGYTF
TRBJ1-4 NA NA TRBV28 TGTGCCAGCAGTTTAGGGGGCCCCCGGGATAATGAAAAACTGTTTTTT CASSLGGPRDNEKLFF
TRBJ1-3 NA once TRBV10-1 TGCGCCAGCAGTGACCCAGGGATCTCTGGAAACACCATATATTTT CASSDPGISGNTIYF
TRBJ2-2 NA NA TRBV11-2 TGTGCCAGCAGCCTAATCCTCACCGGGGAGCTGTTTTTT CASSLILTGELFF
TRBJ2-7 TRBD2 NA TRBV7-8 TGTGCCAGCAGCCGACATCATCAGCTAGCGGGGGGATCCGAGCAGTACTTC CASSRHHQLAGGSEQYF
TRBJ1-5 NA NA TRBV3-1/TRBV3-2 TGTGCCAGCACCAGGGATCAGCCCCAGCATTTT CASTRDQPQHF
TRBJ1-1 TRBD1 NA TRBV5-1 TGCGCCAGCAGCTTACCAACAGGGGGCACTGAAGCTTTCTTT CASSLPTGGTEAFF
TRBJ2-7 TRBD2 few TRBV7-2 TGTGCCAGCAGCTTAGTTGCGGGAGCCGGCAACGAGCAGTACTTC CASSLVAGAGNEQYF
TRBJ2-1 TRBD2 NA TRBV7-2 TGTGCCAGCAGCTTAGGGCTAGCGGGGGTGAGCTCCTACAATGAGCAGTTCTTC CASSLGLAGVSSYNEQFF
TRBJ1-2 TRBD1 NA TRBV7-8 TGTGCCAGCAGTCCTACCGGGACAGGGAACTATGGCTACACCTTC CASSPTGTGNYGYTF
TRBJ2-3 TRBD1 NA TRBV7-8 TGTGCCAGCAGCGCGGGACAGGTTCGAGATACGCAGTATTTT CASSAGQVRDTQYF
TRBJ2-1 NA NA TRBV11-2 TGTGCCAGCGAATCGGCGGGGAAGCAGTTCTTC CASESAGKQFF
TRBJ1-3 TRBD1 NA TRBV19 TGTGCCAGTAGTACCTGGGACAGCGATTACTCTGGAAACACCATATATTTT CASSTWDSDYSGNTIYF
TRBJ1-2 TRBD1 NA TRBV13 TGTGCCAGCAGCCAGGCAATGGGACAGCCAAGAACGCTTGGCTATGGCTACACCTTC CASSQAMGQPRTLGYGYTF
TRBJ2-7 TRBD2 once TRBV5-6 TGTGCCAGCAGTTCGGGACTAGCTTTTCCGTTCGGCGAGCAGTACTTC CASSSGLAFPFGEQYF
TRBJ2-5 TRBD1 NA TRBV2 TGTGCCAGCAGGGGGACAGGGGCAAGCGAGACCCAGTACTTC CASRGTGASETQYF
TRBJ2-7 TRBD2 NA TRBV10-3 TGTGCCACCCGAGATCGACTAGCGGGAGAGCAGTACTTC CATRDRLAGEQYF
TRBJ2-3 TRBD2 NA TRBV5-1 TGCGCCAGCAGCTTGACTAGCGGGGGCCCCCGAGGTACGCAGTATTTT CASSLTSGGPRGTQYF
TRBJ1-5 NA once TRBV27 TGTGCCAGCAGTTTATCTGTCGGGGAAGTTGGCAATCAGCCCCAGCATTTT CASSLSVGEVGNQPQHF
TRBJ2-2 TRBD2 NA TRBV5-6 TGTGCCAGCCGCTCTGTGGGACTAATAACCGGGGAGCTGTTTTTT CASRSVGLITGELFF
TRBJ2-2 TRBD2 NA TRBV28 TGTGCCAGCAAGGGACTAGCGGGGATTAGCACCGGGGAGCTGTTTTTT CASKGLAGISTGELFF
TRBJ1-3 NA NA TRBV6-5 TGTGCCAGCAGCTTGACCCCCGGGACTGGAAACACCATATATTTT CASSLTPGTGNTIYF
TRBJ1-2 NA NA TRBV7-9 TGTGCCAGCAGCCCGCCTCGGGGAGAATATGGCTACACCTTC CASSPPRGEYGYTF
TRBJ2-7 NA NA TRBV30 TGTGCCTGGAGCAGGACTCCACGACAGGCGGAGGAGCAGTACTTC CAWSRTPRQAEEQYF
TRBJ2-3 TRBD2 NA TRBV13 TGTGCCAGCAGCACAGAACTAGCGGGAGGGTCGGATACGCAGTATTTT CASSTELAGGSDTQYF
TRBJ2-2 NA NA TRBV24-1 TGTGCCACCAGTGACCCGACACCGCCGAACACCGGGGAGCTGTTTTTT CATSDPTPPNTGELFF
TRBJ1-6 TRBD1 once TRBV5-1 TGCGCCAGCAGCCCCGGGACAGGGAATAATTCACCCCTCCACTTT CASSPGTGNNSPLHF
TRBJ2-5 TRBD2 NA TRBV9 TGTGCCAGCAGCGTGAGGGGAAGTAGCGGGGGCCTCGCTAACCAAGAGACCCAGTACTTC CASSVRGSSGGLANQETQYF
TRBJ2-5 TRBD2 once TRBV14 TGTGCCAGCAGCCCCGGGGGGGCCCAGACCCAGTACTTC CASSPGGAQTQYF